This TCR beta chain came from a study of blood T cell repertoires in COVID-19. This CDR3 has 15 residues. Trimming stripped 4 bases from V and 0 bases from J, with 10 bases between. Germline CDR1 reads SGHRS; CDR2 reads YFSETQ. As originally analysed: Amplification of reference gene primers was used by the study to estimate nucleated cell counts. TCRdb's table, derived via immunoSEQ multiplex PCR, lists solely in-frame clones and lacks some. V and J calls and clone size are those listed in that table; D and trimming were worked out from the DNA. The table records 200,000 to 250,000 clones, around 87% of them present only once.

The sequenced material came from peripheral blood. V usage is TRBV5-1 and J usage is TRBJ1-4; possible D gene TRBD1, 5 bases. The TCR comes from a man in his fifties or sixties who had recovered from COVID-19. The CDR3 nucleotides read TGCGCCAGCAGCAACACAGGTGCAACTAATGAAAAACTGTTTTTT. It is translated as CASSNTGATNEKLFF. Looking up the rest from reference TRBV5-1 and TRBJ1-4 gives the full variable domain: KAGVTQTPRYLIKTRGQQVTLSCSPISGHRSVSWYQQTPGQGLQFLFEYFSETQRNKGNFPGRFSGRQFSNSRSEMNVSTLELGDSALYLCASSNTGATNEKLFFGSGTQLSVL.